Below are 11 T cell receptor beta chains sequenced from a single sample in a study of blood T cell repertoires in COVID-19 (TCRdb year 2020). The library was prepared using the immunoSEQ multiplex PCR assay. The immuneACCESS repertoire file appears here via TCRdb, limited to in-frame rearrangements. These files lack a portion of the clones; in checked studies, under half of the deficit traces to unresolved V genes, and the cause of the others is not known. This sample comprises 360,000 or so clones, about nine tenths of them detected only once. The ten largest clones capture around 3.9% of the sample. Material: peripheral blood. The receptor set was obtained from a woman aged 55-69 years with COVID-19, enrolled during active disease.

The rearrangement links TRBV19 to TRBJ1-5; the match to TRBD1 covers 10 bases. V was pared by 3 bases and J by 6 bases, with 5 bases of the junction left unmatched. The CDR3 contains 15 residues. Germline V gives CDR1 LNHDA, CDR2 SQIVND (reference sequence). DNA for the CDR3: TGTGCCAGTAGTATGACAGGGGGCGAACGTCAGCCCCAGCATTTT. Translating it yields CASSMTGGERQPQHF.

The chain is built from TRBV19 and TRBJ2-5; 11 positions agree with TRBD2. The ends lost 5 bases at V and 4 bases at J; junction bases unmatched: 24. The CDR3 spans 21 residues. Germline loops: CDR1 LNHDA, CDR2 SQIVND (reference sequence). In DNA, the CDR3 is TGTGCCAGTAGTCTGGTTGGCAGACGAACTCTAGCGGGGGGTCGCCGAGAGACCCAGTACTTC. This sequence encodes CASSLVGRRTLAGGRRETQYF.

This rearrangement joins TRBV6-5 to TRBJ1-5; D call uncertain. Trimming left V 7 bases short and J 0 bases short, with 4 bases between. The germline V gene has CDR1 MNHEY and CDR2 SVGAGI. CDR3 length equals 12 residues. The CDR3 loop is CASTLSNQPQHF. As DNA, the CDR3 is TGTGCCAGCACCCTTAGCAATCAGCCCCAGCATTTT.

The chain uses TRBV2 and TRBJ1-4, with D perhaps matching TRBD1 (5 bases). The germline CDR1 and CDR2 sequences are SNHLY and FYNNEI. V gave up 6 bases and J gave up 5 bases, with 13 bases separating them. This CDR3 has 14 amino acids. CDR3 residues: CASRRGLGNEKLFF. The CDR3 DNA sequence: TGTGCCAGCAGGCGGGGACTAGGAAATGAAAAACTGTTTTTT.

The chain recombines TRBV10-3 with TRBJ1-1, with no clear D. There are 14 residues in the CDR3. CDR1 and CDR2 from the germline V gene are ENHRY and SYGVKD. V lost 3 bases and J lost 1, with 9 bases in between. The CDR3 region has the DNA TGTGCCATCAGTGACCCAGGCCGGAACACTGAAGCTTTCTTT. It translates to CAISDPGRNTEAFF.

The V gene is TRBV15, the J gene TRBJ2-5; 7 positions match TRBD1. V was clipped by 3 bases and J by 0 bases; unmatched bases: 1. CDR1 is LNHNV and CDR2 is YYDKDF in the germline V gene (reference sequence). This CDR3 is 14 amino acids long. The chain's CDR3 is CATSSRGYQETQYF. CDR3 nucleotide sequence: TGTGCCACCAGCAGCAGGGGGTACCAAGAGACCCAGTACTTC.

This clone is a singleton in its sample. The chain links TRBV24-1 to TRBJ2-1; the match to TRBD1 covers 7 bases. The V segment lost 3 bases and the J segment 5 bases; nucleotides outside the gene matches: 6. Per germline, CDR1 KGHDR and CDR2 SFDVKD. The CDR3 loop spans 15 amino acids. The CDR3 DNA reads as TGTGCCACCAGTGATCCCTGGACAGGAAACAATGAGCAGTTCTTC. Translation gives CATSDPWTGNNEQFF.

The chain has TRBV11-3 and TRBJ2-7; 7 bases are shared with TRBD1. Germline V CDR1 and CDR2: SGHNT, YENEEA. Losses at the gene ends were 5 bases for V and 6 bases for J; bases not matched to a gene: 10. The CDR3 consists of 14 residues. The CDR3 region has the DNA TGTGCCAGCAGCCCGGCAAGGGGGCCCTCCGAGCAGTACTTC. Its protein product is CASSPARGPSEQYF. Filled out from reference TRBV11-3 and TRBJ2-7, the complete variable domain reads EAGVVQSPRYKIIEKKQPVAFWCNPISGHNTLYWYLQNLGQGPELLIRYENEEAVDDSQLPKDRFSAERLKGVDSTLKIQPAELGDSAVYLCASSPARGPSEQYFGPGTRLTVT.

The gene calls are TRBV19 and TRBJ1-1, with no clear D. The CDR3 runs to 11 residues. V gave up 7 bases and J gave up 6 bases, with 9 bases separating them. Germline CDR1 and CDR2: LNHDA and SQIVND (reference sequence). CDR3 region: CASMGGPEAFF. As DNA, the CDR3 is TGTGCCAGTATGGGAGGTCCTGAAGCTTTCTTT.

The rearrangement joins TRBV6-5 to TRBJ1-5; D is perhaps TRBD1 (6 bases). The CDR3 runs 15 residues. Trimming cost V 6 bases and J 6 bases, with 18 bases left between them. Germline CDR1 is MNHEY and CDR2 is SVGAGI. In DNA form, the CDR3 reads TGTGCCAGCAGCAAACAGGGCATCTTAGGTCAGCCCCAGCATTTT. As protein: CASSKQGILGQPQHF.

The V gene is TRBV4-1, the J gene TRBJ2-7, with 8 bases that match TRBD2. Germline CDR1 and CDR2: MGHRA and YSYEKL. The J segment lost 2 bases and the V segment lost 4 bases, leaving 10 bases of the junction unmatched. The CDR3 contains 16 residues. The CDR3 sequence: CASSPAGDSGAYEQYF. Here the CDR3 DNA reads TGCGCCAGCAGCCCCGCCGGGGATAGCGGGGCCTACGAGCAGTACTTC.